The 26 T cell receptor beta chains below were found in one sample sequenced in a study of blood T cells in healthy people across ages. For the second PCR, which ran for 7 to 11 cycles, a sample-barcoded 5' primer and a J-beta primer mix were used. Using its own MiXCR run on the 5' RACE reads, TCRdb lists one record per CDR3 protein. Of approximately 800,000 distinct CDR3 sequences in the sample, around 62% were seen once. Sequenced sample: blood. These receptors were collected from a man aged 25 to 45 in good health.

The gene calls are TRBV11-1 and TRBJ2-1, with D tentatively TRBD2 (6 bases). Germline loops: CDR1 SGHAT, CDR2 FQDESV (reference sequence). The CDR3 spans 13 residues. Trimming stripped 8 bases from V and 5 bases from J, with 13 bases between. As DNA, the CDR3 is TGTGCCAGCGAGGGCGGGGCGGACAATGAGCAGTTCTTC. This sequence encodes CASEGGADNEQFF.

This clonotype was seen only a few times. The V gene is TRBV29-1, the J gene TRBJ2-5, with no clear D. The germline CDR1 and CDR2 sequences are SQVTM and ANQGSEA. Trimming took off 4 bases at V and 5 bases at J, with 14 bases between the two ends. This CDR3 region has 13 residues. CDR3 sequence (DNA): TGCAGCGTTGCCGCAGGTCCGCGGGAGACCCAGTACTTC. Protein product: CSVAAGPRETQYF.

This clonotype was counted between two and nine times. The chain combines TRBV7-2 with TRBJ2-5; 7 bases map to TRBD1. CDR1 is SGHTA, CDR2 FQGNSA, per germline. This CDR3 is built from 13 residues. Trimming at V came to 6 bases and at J to 4 bases, leaving 5 bases not matched to a gene. CDR3 amino acids: CASRQTGVETQYF. As DNA, the CDR3 is TGTGCCAGCAGACAAACAGGGGTAGAGACCCAGTACTTC.

The CDR3 region is CASSYRGLAPLHF. CDR3 nucleotide sequence: TGTGCCAGCAGTTACAGGGGGTTAGCCCCCCTCCACTTT. The chain joins TRBV12-3 or TRBV12-4 to TRBJ1-6; TRBD1 matches 8 bases. V gave up 4 bases and J gave up 13 bases; unmatched junction bases: 6. The length of the CDR3 is 13 residues.

The genes are TRBV12-3 or TRBV12-4 and TRBJ2-3; 8 bases agree with TRBD2. V trimming: 5 bases; J trimming: 6 bases; junction bases outside the gene matches: 10. The CDR3 is 15 amino acids. The CDR3 sequence: CASSVERGPMDTQYF. CDR3 in DNA: TGTGCCAGCAGTGTAGAGCGGGGGCCCATGGATACGCAGTATTTT.

On this clonotype itself: This may be a read error, as it is one base from a much larger clone. The V gene is TRBV7-3, the J gene TRBJ2-3, with 10 bases fitting TRBD2. The V gene end was trimmed by 4 bases and the J gene end by 5 bases; junction bases not matched to a gene: 3. CDR1 and CDR2 (germline): SGHTA, FQGTGA. This CDR3 contains 14 residues. DNA of the CDR3: TGTGCCAGCAGCTCGGGACTAGCGATAGATACGCAGTATTTT. Translation gives CASSSGLAIDTQYF.

The chain recombines TRBV11-2 with TRBJ2-3, with 12 bases aligning to TRBD2. Trimming cost V 3 bases and J 2 bases; bases outside gene matches: 18. The CDR3 sequence is 21 residues long. Germline V gene sequence: CDR1 SGHAT, CDR2 FQNNGV. This chain's CDR3 is CASSLVRLAGEPGRSTDTQYF. The CDR3 DNA reads TGTGCCAGCAGCTTGGTCAGACTAGCGGGGGAGCCCGGCCGGTCCACAGATACGCAGTATTTT.

This clonotype occurred once. This chain joins TRBV20-1 and TRBJ2-7; the D gene could be TRBD1 or TRBD2 (5 bases each). Germline lookup yields CDR1 DFQATT and CDR2 SNEGSKA (reference sequence). V lost 3 bases and J lost 2, with 14 bases in between. This CDR3 is built from 14 residues. The CDR3 region is CSASPGTGAYEQYF. DNA of the CDR3: TGCAGTGCTAGTCCCGGGACCGGCGCCTACGAGCAGTACTTC.

The V call is TRBV12-3 or TRBV12-4, the J call TRBJ2-7, with a weak D call TRBD2 (6 bases). The J call may be wrong; the DNA end is better matched by TRBJ2-5. The CDR3 contains 14 residues. CDR3 sequence: CASSFSGKQETQYF. The CDR3 DNA follows: TGTGCCAGCAGCTTTAGCGGAAAACAAGAGACCCAGTACTTC.

The V and J genes are TRBV9 and TRBJ2-1; 8 bases line up with TRBD2. The junction had 13 bases not matched to a gene; V was cut back by 4 bases and J by 4 bases. There are 17 residues in the CDR3. The germline gives CDR1 SGDLS, CDR2 YYNGEE. The CDR3 reads CASSPRGGGLRYNEQFF. Here the CDR3 DNA reads TGTGCCAGCAGCCCCCGGGGGGGGGGACTAAGATACAATGAGCAGTTCTTC.

V and J are TRBV27 and TRBJ2-3; D is possibly TRBD2 (7 bases). The CDR3 contains 15 residues. CDR1 and CDR2 from the germline V gene are MNHEY and SMNVEV (reference sequence). The ends were cut back, 2 bases at V and 2 bases at J, with 11 bases in the middle. For the CDR3, the DNA is TGTGCCAGCAGTTTACGGGGGGCCCCCACAGATACGCAGTATTTT. Translating it yields CASSLRGAPTDTQYF.

This CDR3 reads CASSLAGTYYGYTF. The CDR3 coding sequence is TGCGCCAGCAGCTTGGCCGGTACATACTATGGCTACACCTTC. V and J are TRBV5-1 and TRBJ1-2; D is uncertain. Trimming took off 0 bases at V and 3 bases at J, with 9 bases between the two ends. Per germline, CDR1 SGHRS and CDR2 YFSETQ. The CDR3 consists of 14 residues.

This clonotype was detected only a few times. The V gene is TRBV18, the J gene TRBJ1-1; D ambiguous. Germline lookup yields CDR1 KGHSH and CDR2 LQKENI. Trimming stripped 3 bases from V and 6 bases from J, with 20 bases between. The CDR3 is made up of 16 amino acids. The CDR3 loop is CASSPTARASVAEAFF. For the CDR3, the DNA is TGTGCCAGCTCACCCACGGCTCGGGCTTCTGTCGCTGAAGCTTTCTTT.

The chain couples TRBV5-1 to TRBJ1-1, with 10 bases that match TRBD1. The CDR3 has 16 amino acids. CDR1 is SGHRS, CDR2 YFSETQ, per germline. J lost 1 base, V lost 1 base, and 4 bases had no gene match. The CDR3, as DNA: TGCGCCAGCAGCTTGAAGGGACAGGGGAGGAACACTGAAGCTTTCTTT. As protein: CASSLKGQGRNTEAFF.

J is TRBJ2-3 and V is TRBV5-1; a weak D match, TRBD2 (6 bases). V gave up 4 bases and J gave up 5 bases, with 20 bases separating them. CDR1 and CDR2 (germline): SGHRS, YFSETQ. The CDR3 contains 16 residues. The chain's CDR3 is CASSPPSRGIQDTQYF. Written as DNA, the CDR3 is TGCGCCAGCAGCCCTCCGTCGCGGGGCATTCAAGATACGCAGTATTTT. Together with reference TRBV5-1 and TRBJ2-3, the CDR3 gives the full variable domain: KAGVTQTPRYLIKTRGQQVTLSCSPISGHRSVSWYQQTPGQGLQFLFEYFSETQRNKGNFPGRFSGRQFSNSRSEMNVSTLELGDSALYLCASSPPSRGIQDTQYFGPGTRLTVL.

The chain is built from TRBV27 and TRBJ2-1; D possibly corresponds to TRBD2 (7 bases). The last part of the DNA fits TRBJ2-7 better; the J call may be wrong. The CDR3 spans 19 residues. Germline V gene data show CDR1 as MNHEY and CDR2 as SMNVEV (reference sequence). This chain's CDR3 is CASSFPTGAASGSYNEQYF. CDR3 coding DNA: TGTGCCAGCAGTTTCCCGACAGGAGCAGCTAGCGGCTCCTACAATGAGCAGTACTTC.

A single count supports this clonotype. V usage is TRBV30 and J usage is TRBJ2-5; D ambiguous. CDR3 length equals 14 residues. Trimming pared 0 bases from V and 0 bases from J, leaving 8 bases between. Per the germline V gene, CDR1 is GTSNPN and CDR2 is SVGIG (reference sequence). The CDR3 sequence is CAWSVPEYQETQYF. The CDR3 DNA is TGTGCCTGGAGTGTACCCGAGTACCAAGAGACCCAGTACTTC.

J is TRBJ1-1 and V is TRBV29-1, with TRBD1 matching over 8 bases. The germline V gene has CDR1 SQVTM and CDR2 ANQGSEA. V lost 5 bases to trimming and J lost 7 bases; unmatched junction nucleotides: 9. The CDR3 is made up of 13 amino acids. In nucleotides, the CDR3 is TGCAGCGTTAGTTGGGACAGGAGGCTTGAAGCTTTCTTT. This encodes CSVSWDRRLEAFF.

This clonotype was found once. CDR3 region: CASSPRREVSKNIQYF. The CDR3 DNA follows: TGCGCCAGCAGCCCCCGCAGGGAGGTTAGCAAAAACATTCAGTACTTC. V and J are TRBV4-3 and TRBJ2-4, with D perhaps TRBD2 (6 bases). CDR1 is LGHNA, CDR2 YSLEER, per germline. Trimming stripped 4 bases from V and 3 bases from J, with 16 bases between. This CDR3 is built from 16 residues.

The chain carries TRBV29-1 and TRBJ2-7; D might be TRBD1 (6 bases). The CDR3 extends over 13 amino acids. Germline CDR1 is SQVTM and CDR2 is ANQGSEA. With 6 bases removed from V and 1 base from J, the gap between germline ends came to 13 bases. The CDR3 DNA is TGCAGCGTCACTTCGGACAGATCCTACGAGCAGTACTTC. This sequence encodes CSVTSDRSYEQYF.

The V gene is TRBV12-3 or TRBV12-4, the J gene TRBJ2-6, with TRBD1 identical over 9 bases. The length of the CDR3 is 18 residues. With V trimmed by 6 bases and J by 0 bases, 9 bases remained unmatched. CDR3 in DNA: TGTGCCAGCAGAGATTCCGGGACAGGGTTCTCTGGGGCCAACGTCCTGACTTTC. Amino acids: CASRDSGTGFSGANVLTF.

This clonotype occurred once. The gene calls are TRBV11-2 and TRBJ2-7; possibly TRBD1 for D (7 bases). V lost 1 base and J lost 0, with 16 bases in between. The CDR3 is 17 residues long. CDR1 and CDR2 (germline): SGHAT, FQNNGV. Here the CDR3 DNA reads TGTGCCAGCAGCTTAGTGAGGGGGGACAGCAACTCCTACGAGCAGTACTTC. It is translated as CASSLVRGDSNSYEQYF.

V and J are TRBV9 and TRBJ2-7; TRBD1 agrees at 8 bases. The germline V gene encodes CDR1 SGDLS and CDR2 YYNGEE. Trimming cost V 5 bases and J 3 bases; bases outside gene matches: 10. The CDR3 is made up of 15 amino acids. The CDR3 sequence is CASSPQAGGNYEQYF. CDR3 sequence (DNA): TGTGCCAGCAGTCCCCAGGCAGGGGGCAACTACGAGCAGTACTTC.

This clonotype appeared a single time. The chain employs TRBV4-3 and TRBJ1-2, with D unclear. Germline V gene sequence: CDR1 LGHNA, CDR2 YSLEER. CDR3 length: 15 residues. The V and J ends lost 2 bases and 4 bases respectively, with 14 bases between them. CDR3 DNA: TGCGCCAGCAGCCAATCCCTTTCTGGAGGCTATGGCTACACCTTC. Its translation is CASSQSLSGGYGYTF.

This chain links TRBV4-3 with TRBJ1-2; perhaps TRBD1 as D (5 bases). From germline, CDR1 is LGHNA and CDR2 YSLEER. The CDR3 has 15 residues. Trimming pared 2 bases from V and 4 bases from J, leaving 14 bases between. The CDR3 nucleotides read TGCGCCAGCAGCCAACCCGGGGCAGTCTTCTATGGCTACACCTTC. Protein: CASSQPGAVFYGYTF.

In its sample, this clonotype was seen many times. The chain has TRBV9 and TRBJ2-1; D is ambiguous. Trimming stripped 3 bases from V and 6 bases from J, with 13 bases between. The CDR3 covers 14 residues. Germline loops: CDR1 SGDLS, CDR2 YYNGEE. The CDR3 sequence: CASSAQPDFNEQFF. The CDR3 DNA reads as TGTGCCAGCAGCGCGCAACCAGACTTCAATGAGCAGTTCTTC.